This TCR beta chain was sequenced for a study of cytomegalovirus exposure and HLA in healthy donors. TCRdb's copy holds only in-frame clones and misses some; the assay was immunoSEQ multiplex PCR. The sample lists 68,000 or so clones, 91% occurring once. Germline V gives CDR1 MNHEY, CDR2 SMNVEV (reference sequence). Trimming pared 10 bases from V and 6 bases from J, leaving 16 bases between. The CDR3 is 13 residues long. Source material: PBMCs. The chain links TRBV27 to TRBJ2-1, with D unresolved. The receptor was derived from a man in his late teens or twenties in good health and CMV-seronegative. The CDR3 sequence is CATYPLHGNEQFF. The CDR3 DNA follows: TGTGCCACCTATCCCCTCCATGGCAATGAGCAGTTCTTC.